This T cell receptor beta chain was identified in a study of cytomegalovirus exposure and HLA in healthy donors. Study-wide findings and caveats: Many donors carried some public TCRs, although rarity characterized most TCR sequences. Investigators reported 150 to 200 TCR beta chains as tied to cytomegalovirus.

As regards this clone: What it binds is unknown.

The protocol was immunoSEQ multiplex PCR, while the TCRdb copy is restricted to in-frame clones and leaves out a portion. Here the sample spans about 110,000 clones, around 95% being singletons. The validation cohort, a group of more than 100 subjects, included the donors and was separate from the approximately 680-subject first cohort. CDR1 and CDR2 (germline): MNHEY, SVGAGI. V was trimmed by 8 bases and J by 3 bases, leaving 16 bases between them. The CDR3 totals 14 residues. The clonotype comes from a young woman in good health and CMV-seronegative. The source material was PBMCs. The V gene is TRBV6-5, the J gene TRBJ1-1; D may be TRBD1 (6 bases). CDR3 DNA sequence: TGTGCCAGCCGTGGGGGGGGCGGGCACACTGAAGCTTTCTTT. Protein product: CASRGGGGHTEAFF.